The rows below give T cell receptor beta chains drawn from one sample of a study of blood T cell repertoires in COVID-19. TCRdb's table, derived via immunoSEQ multiplex PCR, lists solely in-frame clones and lacks some. In the table there are around 700,000 clones, approximately 90% of which are singletons. Source material: peripheral blood. The source of these receptors is a woman younger than 30 with acute or convalescent COVID-19. CDR3s include the opening cysteine and the closing phenylalanine or tryptophan. A D gene is named only where the DNA matches it firmly. Expanded clones are given a class, and other clones once, few, many or no size at all.

>TRBJ1-2|TRBV4-3|NA|TRBD1
TGCGCCAGCAGCCAGGGGACAGGGATGATAAGTGGCTACACCTTC
CASSQGTGMISGYTF
>TRBJ2-3|TRBV6-6|NA|TRBD1
TGTGCCAGCAGTCTGGGACAGGGGGCAGGAGGCACAGATACGCAGTATTTT
CASSLGQGAGGTDTQYF
>TRBJ2-3|TRBV6-4|NA|TRBD1
TGTGCCAGCAGTCCCGACAGGGTGGTCTCAGATACGCAGTATTTT
CASSPDRVVSDTQYF
>TRBJ1-2|TRBV28|NA|NA
TGTGCCAGCACCTCCCCGGTGGGGCCATATGGCTACACCTTC
CASTSPVGPYGYTF
>TRBJ1-1|TRBV5-1|NA|NA
TGCGCCAGCAGCATAACAGCACAGAACACTGAAGCTTTCTTT
CASSITAQNTEAFF
>TRBJ1-5|TRBV12-5|NA|TRBD1
TGTGCTAGTGGTAGGGACAGCTTCAATCAGCCCCAGCATTTT
CASGRDSFNQPQHF
>TRBJ1-1|TRBV19|NA|NA
TGTGCCAGTAGTATGAGAGAGAGCACTGAAGCTTTCTTT
CASSMRESTEAFF
>TRBJ2-1|TRBV27|NA|TRBD2
TGTGCCAGGGGACTAGCGGGGCCCCAGGGGGGGTACAATGAGCAGTTCTTC
CARGLAGPQGGYNEQFF
>TRBJ1-2|TRBV9|NA|NA
TGTGCCAGCAGCGGGCGTGGAGGAGGGTCCCCTATTGTGGCTAACTATGGCTACACCTTC
CASSGRGGGSPIVANYGYTF
>TRBJ1-1|TRBV12-3/TRBV12-4|NA|TRBD1
TGTGCCAGCACCACAGGGGGCCAAGCTTTCTTT
CASTTGGQAFF
>TRBJ2-7|TRBV5-1|NA|NA
TGCGCCAGCAGGTCGCTGGAGAGGCAGTACTTC
CASRSLERQYF
>TRBJ1-3|TRBV9|few|TRBD1
TGTGCCAGCAGCATAAGGGACAGGGGGCTTGGAAACACCATATATTTT
CASSIRDRGLGNTIYF
>TRBJ2-7|TRBV4-1|NA|NA
TGCGCCAGCAGCCAAGGGGGGGTATCCTACGAGCAGTACTTC
CASSQGGVSYEQYF
>TRBJ1-1|TRBV30|NA|TRBD1
TGTGCCTGGGGGACAGGGGGCGGGTACACTGAAGCTTTCTTT
CAWGTGGGYTEAFF
>TRBJ1-1|TRBV4-1|once|NA
TGCGCCAGCAGCCACGTTGGGGCAGAGTCGGTTCGGGCTTTCTTT
CASSHVGAESVRAFF
>TRBJ1-2|TRBV2|once|NA
TGTGCCAGAGCTTTGAACAGGGCAAACTATGGCTACACCTTC
CARALNRANYGYTF
>TRBJ1-1|TRBV6-1|NA|NA
TGTGCCAGCAGTGAAGGGCGGGGGAACGCTGAAGCTTTCTTT
CASSEGRGNAEAFF
>TRBJ1-1|TRBV28|NA|TRBD1
TGTGCCAGCAGTTCGACCGGGACAGGGGGAATCACTGAAGCTTTCTTT
CASSSTGTGGITEAFF
>TRBJ1-1|TRBV19|NA|NA
TGTGCCAGTACTACTTTTCTCGTTTTGATACGGGACAAGAACACTGAAGCTTTCTTT
CASTTFLVLIRDKNTEAFF
>TRBJ1-2|TRBV12-3/TRBV12-4|NA|NA
TGTGCCAGCAGGAAACAGGGACGCGATGGCTACACCTTC
CASRKQGRDGYTF
>TRBJ1-3|TRBV7-6|NA|NA
TGTGCCAGCAGCTTAGGGGCGTTCAGCTCTGGAAACACCATATATTTT
CASSLGAFSSGNTIYF
>TRBJ2-1|TRBV19|NA|NA
TGTGCCAGTAGTGCCCTACCGAGCTCCTACAATGAGCAGTTCTTC
CASSALPSSYNEQFF
>TRBJ1-2|TRBV7-8|NA|NA
TGTGCCAGCAGCTTACCCCAGAGACAGGAAGGGCACTATGGCTACACCTTC
CASSLPQRQEGHYGYTF
>TRBJ1-4|TRBV5-6|few|NA
TGTGCCAGCAGCAGGTTTGCTGAGGAGCGGGGAAAACTGTTTTTT
CASSRFAEERGKLFF
>TRBJ1-1|TRBV28|few|NA
TGTGCCAGCAGTTCGGGGAGGGAAGCTTTCTTT
CASSSGREAFF
>TRBJ2-6|TRBV6-5|NA|NA
TGTGCCAGCAGTCCCGGTGGGGGCGGGGCCAACGTCCTGACTTTC
CASSPGGGGANVLTF
>TRBJ2-3|TRBV12-3/TRBV12-4|NA|TRBD2
TGTGCCAGCAGTTCCGGGACTAGCTTGTATTTT
CASSSGTSLYF
>TRBJ1-1|TRBV7-2|NA|NA
TGTGCCAGCAGCCCGCAACGTCTAAACACTGAAGCTTTCTTT
CASSPQRLNTEAFF
>TRBJ1-2|TRBV30|NA|NA
TGTGCCTGGAGTCCCGCGGGTTCAAGTGGCTACACCTTC
CAWSPAGSSGYTF
>TRBJ1-5|TRBV4-1|few|TRBD1
TGCGCCAGCAGCCTAGACAGGGTTAGAGAGCCCCAGCATTTT
CASSLDRVREPQHF
>TRBJ1-1|TRBV9|NA|NA
TGTGCCAGCAGAGCTCCAGGGCTGAACACTGAAGCTTTCTTT
CASRAPGLNTEAFF
>TRBJ2-1|TRBV9|NA|TRBD2
TGTGCCAGCAGCACCAGCGGGGATGAGCAGTTCTTC
CASSTSGDEQFF
>TRBJ2-1|TRBV5-1|NA|TRBD2
TGCGCCAGCAGCCTAGGGACTAGCGGGGGGCCCAATGAGCAGTTCTTC
CASSLGTSGGPNEQFF
>TRBJ1-2|TRBV4-1|NA|TRBD1
TGCGCCAGCAGCCAACCGATAATGCCCGGGACAGGGTCTGGCTACACCTTC
CASSQPIMPGTGSGYTF
>TRBJ1-4|TRBV25-1|once|NA
TGTGCCAGCAGTGATGACACAACGGGGAATGAAAAACTGTTTTTT
CASSDDTTGNEKLFF
>TRBJ1-1|TRBV5-4|NA|NA
TGTGCCAGCAGCTTGGATGAGGGTGTAAACACTGAAGCTTTCTTT
CASSLDEGVNTEAFF
>TRBJ2-7|TRBV6-2/TRBV6-3|once|NA
TGTGCCAGCAGTTACCGCGGCGACTCCAGCTACGAGCAGTACTTC
CASSYRGDSSYEQYF
>TRBJ1-6|TRBV6-5|NA|NA
TGTGCCAGCAGCCTGGGACTTAATGAATCACCCCTCCACTTT
CASSLGLNESPLHF
>TRBJ1-1|TRBV9|NA|NA
TGTGCCAGCAGCGTAGATTGGCAACTGAACACTGAAGCTTTCTTT
CASSVDWQLNTEAFF
>TRBJ2-3|TRBV10-3|NA|TRBD1
TGTGCCATCAGTGACGGACAGGGGAGCACAGATACGCAGTATTTT
CAISDGQGSTDTQYF
>TRBJ2-7|TRBV5-1|NA|TRBD1
TGCGCCAGCAGCACCCGGGACAGTGAGCAGTACTTC
CASSTRDSEQYF
>TRBJ1-5|TRBV5-6|NA|NA
TGTGCCAGCAGCTTGGCTGCGGGGAGCAATCAGCCCCAGCATTTT
CASSLAAGSNQPQHF
>TRBJ1-2|TRBV3-1/TRBV3-2|NA|NA
TGTGCCAGCAGCCAAGGAGCGGGACACTCGTATGGCTACACCTTC
CASSQGAGHSYGYTF
>TRBJ2-2|TRBV7-3|NA|TRBD1
TGTGCCAGCAGCCAGACAGGGTCCACCGGGGAGCTGTTTTTT
CASSQTGSTGELFF
>TRBJ1-1|TRBV7-9|NA|NA
TGTGCCAGCAGCTCGGGACTGCAGATGAACACTGAAGCTTTCTTT
CASSSGLQMNTEAFF
>TRBJ2-7|TRBV27|NA|TRBD1
TGTGCCAGCGGGTGGGCAGGGGGCCTGGACGAGCAGTACTTC
CASGWAGGLDEQYF
>TRBJ2-1|TRBV9|NA|NA
TGTGCCAGCAGCGTAGGATTAAGCACCGAGCAGTTCTTC
CASSVGLSTEQFF
>TRBJ1-5|TRBV27|once|NA
TGTGCCAGCAGTTTATCCGGTCCGCCGGGACCCCAGCATTTT
CASSLSGPPGPQHF
>TRBJ1-2|TRBV12-3/TRBV12-4|few|NA
TGTGCCAGCAGTCCAGGGACTCGCTATGGCTACACCTTC
CASSPGTRYGYTF
>TRBJ1-6|TRBV2|NA|TRBD1
TGTGCCAGCAGTACAGGGGTGTACGGTTCACCCCTCCACTTT
CASSTGVYGSPLHF
>TRBJ2-3|TRBV14|NA|TRBD2
TGTGCCAGCAGCCAAGTAGCGGGGGGTCTCACAGATACGCAGTATTTT
CASSQVAGGLTDTQYF
>TRBJ2-2|TRBV18|NA|TRBD1
TGTGCCAGCTCCCCGACCAGGGGGCTTGCCTCGTCCGGGGAGCTGTTTTTT
CASSPTRGLASSGELFF